The clone carrying this T cell receptor beta chain was recorded a few times. The ends lost 2 bases at V and 3 bases at J; junction bases unmatched: 6. This CDR3 has 15 amino acids. Germline V gene sequence: CDR1 MDHEN, CDR2 SYDVKM. This record comes from a study of CDR3 diversity in severe acne. TCRdb re-derived calls from the PCR reads in MiXCR, one entry per CDR3 protein. The table has about 98,000 distinct CDR3 sequences, roughly 51% seen once. The rearrangement joins TRBV28 to TRBJ2-7; 8 bases map to TRBD2. What was sequenced was blood. The TCR was taken from a male donor with acne. The CDR3, as DNA: TGTGCCAGCAGTTTACAACTAGCGGAGGACTACGAGCAGTACTTC. The encoded protein is CASSLQLAEDYEQYF.